This paragraph reports one T cell receptor (beta chain). As to time point: healthy volunteer bleed at 2 weeks. Unfractionated whole blood was the source of the extracted total RNA. This CDR3 spans 15 amino acids. Looked up from germline, CDR1 is MNHEY and CDR2 is SVGEGT. Trimming removed 6 bases from V and 0 bases from J; junction bases left unmatched: 5. This sample is part of a study of human T cells and chemical hapten exposure. Per the authors' pipeline: Ranging from roughly 23,224 to 690,600, TCR counts per sample had a median value of 95,638. TCRdb passed the RACE reads through MiXCR, listing each CDR3 protein once. V and J calls and clone size were set by TCRdb, not the authors. The table has under 95,000 distinct CDR3 sequences, around 9% seen once; the top ten hold 2.5% to 3%.

This sequence joins TRBV6-2 or TRBV6-3 and TRBJ1-3; 7 bases fit TRBD1. The clonotype was recovered from a female donor in good health. Some clones in this sample may be carry-over from other donors' samples. The sequencing sample was made of whole blood. As DNA, the CDR3 is TGTGCCAGCAGCTGGGGACAGTCCTCTGGAAACACCATATATTTT. Residues: CASSWGQSSGNTIYF.